This T cell receptor (beta chain) was recovered during a study of blood T cell repertoires in COVID-19. Study information: The United States, Italy and Spain were the sources of the acute and convalescent COVID-19 samples. Sources were T cells, B-cell-depleted T cells, or PBMCs; the material itself was cDNA or gDNA.

Original analysis: How many nucleated cells were present was estimated from reference gene primer amplification. The protocol was immunoSEQ multiplex PCR, while the TCRdb copy is restricted to in-frame clones and leaves out a portion. Clonal size and the V and J genes are those of that table, whereas D and trimming came from the DNA. The sample gives about 73,000 clones, approximately 92% of which show up once; 8.9% is in the top ten. CDR3 length equals 16 residues. Per germline, CDR1 GTSNPN and CDR2 SVGIG (reference sequence). V was pared by 2 bases and J by 7 bases, with 12 bases of the junction left unmatched.

This chain joins TRBV30 and TRBJ2-1, with 9 positions matching TRBD1. The receptor was isolated from an elderly man with acute or convalescent COVID-19. Sequencing was performed on peripheral blood. CDR3 DNA sequence: TGTGCCTGGAGTCCTAGGGCGGGACAGGGTAGGAATGAGCAGTTCTTC. Residues: CAWSPRAGQGRNEQFF.